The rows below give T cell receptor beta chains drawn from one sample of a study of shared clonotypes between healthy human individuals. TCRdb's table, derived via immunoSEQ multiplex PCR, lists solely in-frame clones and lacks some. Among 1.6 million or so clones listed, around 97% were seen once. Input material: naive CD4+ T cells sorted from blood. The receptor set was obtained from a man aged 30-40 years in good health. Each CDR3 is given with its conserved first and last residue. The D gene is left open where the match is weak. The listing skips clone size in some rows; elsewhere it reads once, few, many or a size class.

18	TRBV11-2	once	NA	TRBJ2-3	CASSLRGSGPLRTDTQYF	TGTGCCAGCAGCTTAAGGGGGAGCGGCCCTCTGAGGACAGATACGCAGTATTTT
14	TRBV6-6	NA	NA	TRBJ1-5	CASSYPRSDQPQHF	TGTGCCAGCAGTTACCCGAGAAGCGATCAGCCCCAGCATTTT
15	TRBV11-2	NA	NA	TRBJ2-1	CASSPGQGRYNEQFF	TGTGCCAGCAGCCCTGGGCAGGGGCGGTACAATGAGCAGTTCTTC
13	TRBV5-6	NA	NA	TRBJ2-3	CASSFRDGDTQYF	TGTGCCAGCAGCTTTAGGGACGGAGATACGCAGTATTTT
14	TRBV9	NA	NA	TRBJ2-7	CASSVGGGYYEQYF	TGTGCCAGCAGCGTAGGGGGTGGCTATTACGAGCAGTACTTC
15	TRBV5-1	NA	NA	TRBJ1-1	CASSLVGGQNTEAFF	TGCGCCAGCAGCTTGGTTGGGGGGCAGAACACTGAAGCTTTCTTT
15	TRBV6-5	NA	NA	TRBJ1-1	CASSYTWGPNTEAFF	TGTGCCAGCAGTTACACCTGGGGACCGAACACTGAAGCTTTCTTT
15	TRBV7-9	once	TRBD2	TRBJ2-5	CASSLTSGRRETQYF	TGTGCCAGCAGCCTTACTAGCGGGAGACGGGAGACCCAGTACTTC
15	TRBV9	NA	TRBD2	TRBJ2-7	CASSETSGPLYEQYF	TGTGCCAGCAGCGAAACTAGCGGGCCCCTCTACGAGCAGTACTTC
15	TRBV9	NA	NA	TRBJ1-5	CASNQGGGDYQPQHF	TGTGCCAGCAACCAAGGAGGAGGGGATTATCAGCCCCAGCATTTT
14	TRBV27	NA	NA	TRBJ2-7	CASRNPGPRYEQYF	TGTGCCAGCAGGAACCCGGGACCTCGTTACGAGCAGTACTTC
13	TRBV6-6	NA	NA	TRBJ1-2	CASSYSYREGYTF	TGTGCCAGCAGTTACTCCTACAGGGAAGGCTACACCTTC
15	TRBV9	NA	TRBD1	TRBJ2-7	CASSVGAGGGYEQYF	TGTGCCAGCAGCGTAGGGGCAGGGGGCGGTTACGAGCAGTACTTC
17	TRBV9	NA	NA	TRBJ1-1	CASSVAPGHRTDTEAFF	TGTGCCAGCAGCGTAGCTCCGGGACACCGAACGGACACTGAAGCTTTCTTT
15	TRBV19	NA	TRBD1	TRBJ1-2	CASSPRTGPTGGYTF	TGTGCCAGTAGTCCAAGGACAGGACCAACGGGGGGCTACACCTTC
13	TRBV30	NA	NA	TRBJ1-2	CAWSPTSNYGYTF	TGTGCCTGGAGCCCAACGAGTAACTATGGCTACACCTTC
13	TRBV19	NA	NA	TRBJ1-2	CASSSDRNYGYTF	TGTGCCAGTAGTTCGGACCGTAACTATGGCTACACCTTC
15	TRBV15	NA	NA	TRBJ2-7	CATSREAGSSYEQYF	TGTGCCACCAGCAGAGAGGCGGGGAGCTCCTACGAGCAGTACTTC
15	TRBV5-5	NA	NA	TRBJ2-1	CASRKDTNFYNEQFF	TGTGCCAGCAGGAAGGACACGAACTTCTACAATGAGCAGTTCTTC
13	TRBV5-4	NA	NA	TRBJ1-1	CASSTRQLDEAFF	TGTGCCAGCAGCACCCGACAGCTAGATGAAGCTTTCTTT
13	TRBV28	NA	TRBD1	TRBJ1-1	CASSNRGPVVAFF	TGTGCCAGCAGTAACAGGGGGCCGGTTGTCGCTTTCTTT
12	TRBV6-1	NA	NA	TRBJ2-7	CASRAPTYEQYF	TGTGCCAGCCGCGCTCCCACCTACGAGCAGTACTTC
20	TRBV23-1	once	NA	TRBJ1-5	CASSQGTSPYWVHSNQPQHF	TGCGCCAGCAGTCAAGGTACGTCACCGTATTGGGTTCACAGCAATCAGCCCCAGCATTTT
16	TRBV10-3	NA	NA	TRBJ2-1	CAISDMRDTTYNEQFF	TGTGCCATCAGTGATATGCGGGACACCACCTACAATGAGCAGTTCTTC
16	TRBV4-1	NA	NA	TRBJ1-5	CASSQDDRMGNQPQHF	TGCGCCAGCAGCCAAGATGACAGGATGGGTAATCAGCCCCAGCATTTT
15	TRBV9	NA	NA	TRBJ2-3	CASSVVALSTDTQYF	TGTGCCAGCAGCGTAGTGGCATTGAGCACAGATACGCAGTATTTT
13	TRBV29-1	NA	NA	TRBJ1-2	CSVQGAVNYGYTF	TGCAGCGTCCAAGGGGCAGTTAACTATGGCTACACCTTC
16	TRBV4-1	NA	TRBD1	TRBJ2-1	CASSQDTGQALHEQFF	TGCGCCAGCAGCCAAGATACTGGACAGGCCTTACATGAGCAGTTCTTC
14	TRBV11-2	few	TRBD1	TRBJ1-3	CASSRDSSGNTIYF	TGTGCCAGCAGCAGGGACAGCTCTGGAAACACCATATATTTT
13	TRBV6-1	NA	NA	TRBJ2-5	CASSARGGETQYF	TGTGCCAGCAGTGCTAGGGGGGGCGAGACCCAGTACTTC
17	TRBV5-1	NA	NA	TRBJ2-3	CASSFESPDLSTDTQYF	TGCGCCAGCAGTTTCGAGAGCCCAGACCTTAGCACAGATACGCAGTATTTT
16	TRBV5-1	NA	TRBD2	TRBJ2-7	CASSPRPSGSSYEQYF	TGCGCCAGCAGCCCGCGGCCAAGCGGGAGCTCCTACGAGCAGTACTTC
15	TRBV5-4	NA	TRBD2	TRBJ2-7	CASSRAGTSFLEQYF	TGTGCCAGCAGCCGTGCCGGGACTAGTTTTTTGGAGCAGTACTTC
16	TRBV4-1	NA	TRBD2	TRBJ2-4	CASSQLAGGPQNIQYF	TGCGCCAGCAGCCAATTAGCGGGAGGGCCCCAAAACATTCAGTACTTC
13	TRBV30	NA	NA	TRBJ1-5	CAWSRGRDQPQHF	TGTGCCTGGAGTCGAGGGAGAGATCAGCCCCAGCATTTT
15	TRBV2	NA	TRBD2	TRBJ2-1	CASSPLAGANNEQFF	TGTGCCAGCAGCCCTCTAGCGGGAGCAAACAATGAGCAGTTCTTC
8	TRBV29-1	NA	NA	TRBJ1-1	CSATEAFF	TGCAGCGCTACTGAAGCTTTCTTT
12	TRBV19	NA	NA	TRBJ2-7	CASPSRQYEQYF	TGTGCCAGCCCCTCGAGACAGTACGAGCAGTACTTC
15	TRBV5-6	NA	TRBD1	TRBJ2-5	CASSLVLDREETQYF	TGTGCCAGCAGCTTGGTTCTAGACAGGGAAGAGACCCAGTACTTC
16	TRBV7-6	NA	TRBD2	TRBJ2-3	CASSLGSSGAADTQYF	TGTGCCAGCAGCTTGGGGTCAAGCGGGGCCGCAGATACGCAGTATTTT
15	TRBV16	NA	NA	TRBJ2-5	CASSRTSRIQETQYF	TGTGCCAGCAGCCGAACCAGCAGGATCCAAGAGACCCAGTACTTC
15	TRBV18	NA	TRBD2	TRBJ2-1	CASSQGLAGDLEQFF	TGTGCCAGCTCCCAAGGACTAGCGGGAGATCTTGAGCAGTTCTTC
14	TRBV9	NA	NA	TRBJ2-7	CASTEGPEAYEQYF	TGTGCCAGCACCGAGGGGCCAGAGGCCTACGAGCAGTACTTC
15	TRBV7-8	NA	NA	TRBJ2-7	CASSLERGPSYEQYF	TGTGCCAGCAGCTTAGAAAGGGGACCCTCCTACGAGCAGTACTTC
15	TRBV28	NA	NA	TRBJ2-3	CASSRGTTSTDTQYF	TGTGCCAGCAGTAGAGGGACAACGAGCACAGATACGCAGTATTTT
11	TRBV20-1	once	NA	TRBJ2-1	CSASPPNEQFF	TGCAGTGCTAGCCCACCTAATGAGCAGTTCTTC
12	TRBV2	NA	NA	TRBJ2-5	CASSEYQETQYF	TGTGCCAGCAGCGAGTACCAAGAGACCCAGTACTTC
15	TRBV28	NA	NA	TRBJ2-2	CASSLGGTPTGELFF	TGTGCCAGCAGTTTAGGAGGGACACCCACCGGGGAGCTGTTTTTT
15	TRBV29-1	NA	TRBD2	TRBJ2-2	CSVRTSGRSTGELFF	TGCAGCGTCCGGACTAGCGGGAGGAGCACCGGGGAGCTGTTTTTT
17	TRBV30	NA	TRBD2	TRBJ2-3	CAWSEGRLAGDTDTQYF	TGTGCCTGGAGTGAAGGGAGGCTAGCGGGAGACACAGATACGCAGTATTTT
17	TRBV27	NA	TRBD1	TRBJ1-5	CASSEYSGTGADQPQHF	TGTGCCAGCAGCGAATACTCCGGGACAGGGGCGGATCAGCCCCAGCATTTT
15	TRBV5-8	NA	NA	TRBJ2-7	CASSLGGRVTYEQYF	TGTGCCAGCAGCTTGGGAGGGCGGGTAACCTACGAGCAGTACTTC
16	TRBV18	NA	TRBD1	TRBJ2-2	CASSPLGTGSTGELFF	TGTGCCAGCTCACCGTTAGGGACAGGGAGCACCGGGGAGCTGTTTTTT
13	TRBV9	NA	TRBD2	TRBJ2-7	CASNSPGGNEQYF	TGTGCCAGCAACTCCCCGGGGGGAAACGAGCAGTACTTC
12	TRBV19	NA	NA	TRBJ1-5	CASSRLNQPQHF	TGTGCCAGTAGTCGCCTTAATCAGCCCCAGCATTTT
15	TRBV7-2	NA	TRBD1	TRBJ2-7	CASSPLGTTGTEQYF	TGTGCCAGCAGTCCCCTAGGCACGACAGGGACCGAGCAGTACTTC
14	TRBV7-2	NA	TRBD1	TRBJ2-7	CASSSQDRAYEQYF	TGTGCCAGCAGCTCCCAGGACAGGGCCTACGAGCAGTACTTC
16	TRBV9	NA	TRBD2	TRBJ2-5	CASSPRGLAGLETQYF	TGTGCCAGCAGCCCCAGGGGACTAGCGGGATTGGAGACCCAGTACTTC
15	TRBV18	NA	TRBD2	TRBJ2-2	CASSQDSGSPGELFF	TGTGCCAGCTCACAGGATAGCGGGAGTCCCGGGGAGCTGTTTTTT